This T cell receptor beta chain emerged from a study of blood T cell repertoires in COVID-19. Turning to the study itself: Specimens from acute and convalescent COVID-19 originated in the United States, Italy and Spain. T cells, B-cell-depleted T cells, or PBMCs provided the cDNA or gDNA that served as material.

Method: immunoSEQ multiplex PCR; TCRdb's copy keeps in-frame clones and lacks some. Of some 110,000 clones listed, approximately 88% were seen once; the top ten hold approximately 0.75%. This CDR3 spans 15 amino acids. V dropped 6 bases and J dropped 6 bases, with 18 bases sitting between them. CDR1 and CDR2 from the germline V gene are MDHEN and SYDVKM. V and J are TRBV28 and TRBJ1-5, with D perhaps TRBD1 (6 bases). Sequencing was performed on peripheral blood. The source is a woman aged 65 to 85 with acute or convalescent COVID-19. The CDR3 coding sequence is TGTGCCAGCAGCGTGCCTCGGCAGGGGTTTCAGCCCCAGCATTTT. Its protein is CASSVPRQGFQPQHF.